This T cell receptor (beta chain) comes out of a study of regulatory T cells in long-lasting Graves disease. This clonotype was counted at least ten times. The authors built TCR beta libraries using iRepertoire HTBI primers and Arm-PCR of CDR3 regions. In TCRdb, the multiplex PCR reads were re-called with MiXCR into one record per CDR3 protein. The profile shows roughly 500,000 distinct CDR3 sequences, less than 15% of them singletons. The sample's time point: newly diagnosed GD, antithyroid drugs for less than 3 months. RNA extracted from PBMCs served as the sequencing template. Peripheral blood, roughly 9.2 milliliters per patient, was collected in EDTA tubes. Germline V CDR1 and CDR2: DFQATT, SNEGSKA (reference sequence). The CDR3 runs to 15 residues. The V and J ends lost 5 bases and 3 bases respectively, with 17 bases between them. These data were likewise used in another study, on T cells in Graves' hyperthyroidism and ophthalmopathy.

The chain combines TRBV20-1 with TRBJ1-5; weak D call: TRBD1 (6 bases). Sequencing was performed on peripheral blood mononuclear cells (PBMCs), taken at new diagnosis, from a patient treated with antithyroid drugs. The source is a woman between 45 and 65 years old with Graves disease. The CDR3 loop is CSAFSPGQFNQPQHF. The CDR3 DNA is TGCAGTGCTTTTTCACCTGGACAGTTCAATCAGCCCCAGCATTTT.